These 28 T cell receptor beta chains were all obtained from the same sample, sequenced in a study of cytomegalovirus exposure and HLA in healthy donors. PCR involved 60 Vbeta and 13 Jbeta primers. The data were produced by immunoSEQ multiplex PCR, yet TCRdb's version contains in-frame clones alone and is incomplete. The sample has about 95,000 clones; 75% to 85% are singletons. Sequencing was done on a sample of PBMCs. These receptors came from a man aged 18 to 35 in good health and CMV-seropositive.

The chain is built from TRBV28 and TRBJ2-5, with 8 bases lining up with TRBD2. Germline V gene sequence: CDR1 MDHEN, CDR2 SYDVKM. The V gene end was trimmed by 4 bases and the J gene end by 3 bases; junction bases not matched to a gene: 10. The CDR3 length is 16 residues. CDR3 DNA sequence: TGTGCCAGCAGTTCACCCCGACTAGCGAGCAAAGAGACCCAGTACTTC. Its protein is CASSSPRLASKETQYF.

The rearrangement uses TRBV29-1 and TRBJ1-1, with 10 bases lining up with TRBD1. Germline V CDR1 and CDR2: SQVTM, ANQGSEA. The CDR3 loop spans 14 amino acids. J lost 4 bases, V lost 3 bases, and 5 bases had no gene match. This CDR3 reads CSVDRQGAGTEAFF. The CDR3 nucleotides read TGCAGCGTTGACAGACAGGGGGCTGGCACTGAAGCTTTCTTT.

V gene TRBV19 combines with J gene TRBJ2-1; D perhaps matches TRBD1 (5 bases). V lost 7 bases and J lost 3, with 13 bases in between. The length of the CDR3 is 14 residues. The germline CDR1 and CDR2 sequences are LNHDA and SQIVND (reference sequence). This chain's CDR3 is CASNPSGYYNEQFF. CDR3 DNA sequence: TGTGCCAGTAACCCCTCAGGGTACTACAATGAGCAGTTCTTC.

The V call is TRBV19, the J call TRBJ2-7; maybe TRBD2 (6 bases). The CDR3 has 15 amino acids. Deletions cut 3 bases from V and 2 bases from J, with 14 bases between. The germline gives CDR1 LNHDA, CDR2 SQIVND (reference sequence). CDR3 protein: CASSIGRGKPYEQYF. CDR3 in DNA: TGTGCCAGTAGTATCGGGCGGGGAAAACCCTACGAGCAGTACTTC.

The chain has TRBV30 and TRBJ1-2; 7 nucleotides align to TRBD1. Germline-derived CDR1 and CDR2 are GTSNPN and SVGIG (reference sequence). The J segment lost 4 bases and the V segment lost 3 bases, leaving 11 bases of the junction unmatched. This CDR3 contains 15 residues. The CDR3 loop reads CAWRGQGEPSYGYTF. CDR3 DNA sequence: TGTGCCTGGAGGGGGCAGGGGGAGCCCTCCTATGGCTACACCTTC.

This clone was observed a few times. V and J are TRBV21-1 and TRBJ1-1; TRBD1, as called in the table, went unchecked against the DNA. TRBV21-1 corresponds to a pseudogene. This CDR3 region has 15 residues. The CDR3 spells CASSNSGQGWTEAFF. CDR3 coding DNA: TGTGCCAGCAGCAACTCGGGACAGGGTTGGACTGAAGCTTTCTTT.

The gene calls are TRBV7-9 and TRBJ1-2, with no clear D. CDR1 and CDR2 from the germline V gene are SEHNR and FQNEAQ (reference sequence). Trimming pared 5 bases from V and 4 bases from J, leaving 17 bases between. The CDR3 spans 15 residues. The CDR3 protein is CASSQLDGEGYGYTF. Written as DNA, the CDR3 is TGTGCCAGCAGCCAACTGGACGGAGAGGGCTATGGCTACACCTTC.

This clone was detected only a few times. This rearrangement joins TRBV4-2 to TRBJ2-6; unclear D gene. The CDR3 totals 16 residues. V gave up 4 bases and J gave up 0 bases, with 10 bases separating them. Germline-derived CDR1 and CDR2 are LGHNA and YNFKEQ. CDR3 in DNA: TGTGCCAGCAGCCTAGTGAGGAGCTCTGGGGCCAACGTCCTGACTTTC. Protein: CASSLVRSSGANVLTF.

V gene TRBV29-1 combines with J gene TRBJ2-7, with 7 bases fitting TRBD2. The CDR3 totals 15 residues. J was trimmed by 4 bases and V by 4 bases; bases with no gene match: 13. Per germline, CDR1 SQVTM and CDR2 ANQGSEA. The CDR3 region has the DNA TGCAGCGTTGTAAACGCGCGGACTAGGGCGTACGAGCAGTACTTC. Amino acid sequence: CSVVNARTRAYEQYF.

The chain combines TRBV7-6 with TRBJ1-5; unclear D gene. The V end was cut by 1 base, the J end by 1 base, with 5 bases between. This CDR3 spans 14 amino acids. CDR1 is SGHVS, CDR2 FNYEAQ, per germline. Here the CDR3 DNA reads TGTGCCAGCAGCTTAGGGCAGAGCAATCAGCCCCAGCATTTT. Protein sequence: CASSLGQSNQPQHF.

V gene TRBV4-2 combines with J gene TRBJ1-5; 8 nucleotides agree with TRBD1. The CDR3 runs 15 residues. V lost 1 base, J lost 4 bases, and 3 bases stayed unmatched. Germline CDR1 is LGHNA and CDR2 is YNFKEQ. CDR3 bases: TGTGCCAGCAGCCAAGGGGACAGGTTGAATCAGCCCCAGCATTTT. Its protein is CASSQGDRLNQPQHF.

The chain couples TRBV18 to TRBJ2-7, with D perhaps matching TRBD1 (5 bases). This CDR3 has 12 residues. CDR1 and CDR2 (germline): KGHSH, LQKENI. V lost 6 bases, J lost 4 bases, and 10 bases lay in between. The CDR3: CASSWGEYEQYF. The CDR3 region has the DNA TGTGCCAGCTCTTGGGGCGAGTACGAGCAGTACTTC.

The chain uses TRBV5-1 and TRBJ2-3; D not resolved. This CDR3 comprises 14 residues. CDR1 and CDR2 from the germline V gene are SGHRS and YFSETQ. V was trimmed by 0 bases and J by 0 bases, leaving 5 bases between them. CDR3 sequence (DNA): TGCGCCAGCAGCTTGGCAGAAAGCACAGATACGCAGTATTTT. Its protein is CASSLAESTDTQYF. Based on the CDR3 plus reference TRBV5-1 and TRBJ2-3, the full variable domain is KAGVTQTPRYLIKTRGQQVTLSCSPISGHRSVSWYQQTPGQGLQFLFEYFSETQRNKGNFPGRFSGRQFSNSRSEMNVSTLELGDSALYLCASSLAESTDTQYFGPGTRLTVL.

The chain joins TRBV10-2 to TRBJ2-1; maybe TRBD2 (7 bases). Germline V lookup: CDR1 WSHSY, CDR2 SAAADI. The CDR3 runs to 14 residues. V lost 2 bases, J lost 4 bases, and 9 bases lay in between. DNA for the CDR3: TGCGCCAGCAGTGAGGAGGGGGGGTACAATGAGCAGTTCTTC. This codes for CASSEEGGYNEQFF.

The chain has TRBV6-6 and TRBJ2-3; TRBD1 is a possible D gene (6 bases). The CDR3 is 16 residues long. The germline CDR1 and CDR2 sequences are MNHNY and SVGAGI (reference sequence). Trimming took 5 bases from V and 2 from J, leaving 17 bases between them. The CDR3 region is CASSTTSQGYTDTQYF. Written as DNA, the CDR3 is TGTGCCAGCAGTACCACTTCGCAGGGGTACACAGATACGCAGTATTTT.

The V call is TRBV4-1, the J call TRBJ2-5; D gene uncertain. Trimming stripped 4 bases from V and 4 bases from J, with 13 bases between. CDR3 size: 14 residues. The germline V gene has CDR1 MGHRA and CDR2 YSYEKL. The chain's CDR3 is CASSLAPGLETQYF. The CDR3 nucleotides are TGCGCCAGCAGCCTCGCCCCCGGGTTAGAGACCCAGTACTTC.

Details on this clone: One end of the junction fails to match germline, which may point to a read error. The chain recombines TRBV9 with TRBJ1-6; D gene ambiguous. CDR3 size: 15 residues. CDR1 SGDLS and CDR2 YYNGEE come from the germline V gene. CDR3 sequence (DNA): TGTGCCAGCAGCGTCTCCGACTCCAATAATTCACCCCTCCACTTT. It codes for CASSVSDSNNSPLHF. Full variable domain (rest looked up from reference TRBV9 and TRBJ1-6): DSGVTQTPKHLITATGQRVTLRCSPRSGDLSVYWYQQSLDQGLQFLIQYYNGEERAKGNILERFSAQQFPDLHSELNLSSLELGDSALYFCASSVSDSNNSPLHFGNGTRLTVT.

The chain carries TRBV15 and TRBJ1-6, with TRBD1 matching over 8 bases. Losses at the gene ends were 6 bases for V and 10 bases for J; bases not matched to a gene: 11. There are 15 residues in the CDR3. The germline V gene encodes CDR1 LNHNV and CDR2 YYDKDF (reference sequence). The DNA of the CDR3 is TGTGCCACCAGGAGACTCGACAGGGGCCGATCACCCCTCCACTTT. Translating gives CATRRLDRGRSPLHF.

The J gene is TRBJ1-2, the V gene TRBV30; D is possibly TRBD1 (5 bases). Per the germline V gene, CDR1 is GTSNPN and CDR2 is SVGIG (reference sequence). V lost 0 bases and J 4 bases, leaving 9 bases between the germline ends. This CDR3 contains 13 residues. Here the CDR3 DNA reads TGTGCCTGGAGTGTAGGGGTATTCTATGGCTACACCTTC. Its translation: CAWSVGVFYGYTF.

Here the CDR3 reads CASSYTRGTGNTIYF. In DNA, the CDR3 is TGTGCCAGCAGTTACACAAGGGGGACTGGAAACACCATATATTTT. This chain uses TRBV6-5 with TRBJ1-3, with D possibly being TRBD1 (6 bases). V was trimmed by 2 bases and J by 2 bases, leaving 10 bases between them. CDR1 and CDR2 from the germline V gene are MNHEY and SVGAGI. This CDR3 comprises 15 residues.

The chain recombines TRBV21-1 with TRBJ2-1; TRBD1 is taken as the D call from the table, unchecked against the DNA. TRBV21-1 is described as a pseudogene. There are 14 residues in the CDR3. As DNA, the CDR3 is TGTGCCAGCAGCATTTGGACAGGGGGCAATGAGCAGTTCTTC. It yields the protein CASSIWTGGNEQFF.

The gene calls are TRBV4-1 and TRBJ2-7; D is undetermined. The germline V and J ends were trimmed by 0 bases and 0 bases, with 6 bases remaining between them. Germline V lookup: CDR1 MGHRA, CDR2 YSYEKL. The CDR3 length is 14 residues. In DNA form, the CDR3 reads TGCGCCAGCAGCCAAGATCCAGGCTCCTACGAGCAGTACTTC. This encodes CASSQDPGSYEQYF.

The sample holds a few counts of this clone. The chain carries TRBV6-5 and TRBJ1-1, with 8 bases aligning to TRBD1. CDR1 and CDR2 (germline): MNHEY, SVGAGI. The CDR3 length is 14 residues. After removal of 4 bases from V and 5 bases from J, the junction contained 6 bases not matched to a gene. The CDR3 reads CASSFSRGLTEAFF. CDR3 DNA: TGTGCCAGCAGTTTCTCCAGGGGGCTTACTGAAGCTTTCTTT.

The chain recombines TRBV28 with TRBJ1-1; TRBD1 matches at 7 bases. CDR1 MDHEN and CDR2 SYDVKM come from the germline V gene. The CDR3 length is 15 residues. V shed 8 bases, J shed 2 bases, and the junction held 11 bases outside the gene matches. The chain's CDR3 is CASSGTDYVNTEAFF. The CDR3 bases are TGTGCCAGCTCCGGGACAGATTACGTAAACACTGAAGCTTTCTTT.

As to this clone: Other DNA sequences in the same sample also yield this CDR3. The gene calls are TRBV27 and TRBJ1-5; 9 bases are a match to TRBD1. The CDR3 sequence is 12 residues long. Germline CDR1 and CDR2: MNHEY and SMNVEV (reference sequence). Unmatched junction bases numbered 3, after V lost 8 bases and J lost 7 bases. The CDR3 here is CASRQGGQPQHF. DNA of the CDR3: TGTGCCAGCCGACAGGGGGGGCAGCCCCAGCATTTT.

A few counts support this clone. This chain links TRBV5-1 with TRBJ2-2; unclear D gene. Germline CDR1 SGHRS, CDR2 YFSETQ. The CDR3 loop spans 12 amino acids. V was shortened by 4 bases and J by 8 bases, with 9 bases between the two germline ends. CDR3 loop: CASSRTEGELFF. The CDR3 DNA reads TGCGCCAGCAGCAGAACGGAGGGGGAGCTGTTTTTT. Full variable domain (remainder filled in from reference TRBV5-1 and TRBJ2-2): KAGVTQTPRYLIKTRGQQVTLSCSPISGHRSVSWYQQTPGQGLQFLFEYFSETQRNKGNFPGRFSGRQFSNSRSEMNVSTLELGDSALYLCASSRTEGELFFGEGSRLTVL.

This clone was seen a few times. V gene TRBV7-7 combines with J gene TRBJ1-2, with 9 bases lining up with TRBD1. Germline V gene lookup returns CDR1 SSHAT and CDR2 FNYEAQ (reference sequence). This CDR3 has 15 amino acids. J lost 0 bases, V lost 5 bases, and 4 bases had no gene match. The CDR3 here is CASSRDRAANYGYTF. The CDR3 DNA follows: TGTGCCAGCAGCCGGGACAGGGCTGCTAACTATGGCTACACCTTC.

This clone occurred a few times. CDR3 nucleotide sequence: TGCGCCAGCAGCTTCATCGGGGGGGAAGATACGCAGTATTTT. This translates into CASSFIGGEDTQYF. The rearrangement links TRBV5-1 to TRBJ2-3; 8 positions match TRBD2. CDR3 size: 14 residues. Germline V gene sequence: CDR1 SGHRS, CDR2 YFSETQ. The V segment lost 2 bases and the J segment 5 bases; nucleotides outside the gene matches: 4.